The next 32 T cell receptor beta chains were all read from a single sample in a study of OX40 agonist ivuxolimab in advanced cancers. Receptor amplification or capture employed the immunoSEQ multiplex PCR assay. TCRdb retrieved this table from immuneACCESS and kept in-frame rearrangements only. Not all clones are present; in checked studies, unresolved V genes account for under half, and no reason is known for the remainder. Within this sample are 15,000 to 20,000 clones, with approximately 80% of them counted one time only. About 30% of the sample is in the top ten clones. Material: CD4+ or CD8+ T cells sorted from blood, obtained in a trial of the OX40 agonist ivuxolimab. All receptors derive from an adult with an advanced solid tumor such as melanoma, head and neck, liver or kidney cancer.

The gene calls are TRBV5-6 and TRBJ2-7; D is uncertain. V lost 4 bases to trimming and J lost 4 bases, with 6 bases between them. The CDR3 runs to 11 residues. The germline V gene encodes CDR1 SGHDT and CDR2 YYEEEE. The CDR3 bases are TGTGCCAGCAGCCTCCAGTACGAGCAGTACTTC. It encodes CASSLQYEQYF.

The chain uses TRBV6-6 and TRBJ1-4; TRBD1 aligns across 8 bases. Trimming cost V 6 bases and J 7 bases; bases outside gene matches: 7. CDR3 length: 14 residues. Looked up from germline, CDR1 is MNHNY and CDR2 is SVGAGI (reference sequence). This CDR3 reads CASSPGQGAEKLFF. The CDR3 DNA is TGTGCCAGCAGCCCCGGACAGGGTGCTGAAAAACTGTTTTTT.

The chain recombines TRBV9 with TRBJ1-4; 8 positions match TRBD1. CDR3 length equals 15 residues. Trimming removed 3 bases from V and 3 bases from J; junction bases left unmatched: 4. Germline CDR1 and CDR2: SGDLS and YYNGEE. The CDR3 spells CASSAGGWANEKLFF. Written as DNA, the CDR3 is TGTGCCAGCAGCGCAGGGGGCTGGGCTAATGAAAAACTGTTTTTT.

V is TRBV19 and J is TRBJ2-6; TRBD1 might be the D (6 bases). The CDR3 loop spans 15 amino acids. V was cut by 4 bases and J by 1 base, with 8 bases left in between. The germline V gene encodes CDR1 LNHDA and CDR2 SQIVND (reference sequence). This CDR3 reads CASSTQGSGANVLTF. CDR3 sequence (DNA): TGTGCCAGTAGTACCCAGGGGTCTGGGGCCAACGTCCTGACTTTC. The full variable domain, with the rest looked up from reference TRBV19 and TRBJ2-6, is DGGITQSPKYLFRKEGQNVTLSCEQNLNHDAMYWYRQDPGQGLRLIYYSQIVNDFQKGDIAEGYSVSREKKESFPLTVTSAQKNPTAFYLCASSTQGSGANVLTFGAGSRLTVL.

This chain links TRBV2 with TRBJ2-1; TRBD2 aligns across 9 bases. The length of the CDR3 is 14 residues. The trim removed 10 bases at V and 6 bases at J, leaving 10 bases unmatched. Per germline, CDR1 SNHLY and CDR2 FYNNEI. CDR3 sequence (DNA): TGTGCCACCTCTAGCCTAGCGGGACGCAATGAGCAGTTCTTC. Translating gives CATSSLAGRNEQFF. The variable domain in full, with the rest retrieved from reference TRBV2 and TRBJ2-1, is EPEVTQTPSHQVTQMGQEVILRCVPISNHLYFYWYRQILGQKVEFLVSFYNNEISEKSEIFDDQFSVERPDGSNFTLKIRSTKLEDSAMYFCATSSLAGRNEQFFGPGTRLTVL.

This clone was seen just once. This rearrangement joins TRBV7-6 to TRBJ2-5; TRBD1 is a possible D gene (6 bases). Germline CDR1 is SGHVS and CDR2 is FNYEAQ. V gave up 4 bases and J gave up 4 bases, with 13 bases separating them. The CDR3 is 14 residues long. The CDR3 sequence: CASSSTGWGETQYF. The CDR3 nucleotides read TGTGCCAGCAGCTCTACAGGGTGGGGAGAGACCCAGTACTTC.

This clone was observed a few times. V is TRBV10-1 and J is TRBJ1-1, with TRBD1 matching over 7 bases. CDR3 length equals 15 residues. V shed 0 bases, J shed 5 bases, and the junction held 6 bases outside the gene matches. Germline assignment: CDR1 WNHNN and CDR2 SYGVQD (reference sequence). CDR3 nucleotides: TGCGCCAGCAGTGAGTCGACAGGGTTGTGGACTGAAGCTTTCTTT. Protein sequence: CASSESTGLWTEAFF.

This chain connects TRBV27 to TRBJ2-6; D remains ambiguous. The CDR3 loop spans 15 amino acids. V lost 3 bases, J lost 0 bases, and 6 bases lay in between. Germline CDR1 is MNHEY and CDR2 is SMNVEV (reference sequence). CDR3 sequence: CASSFSNSGANVLTF. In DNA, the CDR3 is TGTGCCAGCAGTTTTTCGAACTCTGGGGCCAACGTCCTGACTTTC.

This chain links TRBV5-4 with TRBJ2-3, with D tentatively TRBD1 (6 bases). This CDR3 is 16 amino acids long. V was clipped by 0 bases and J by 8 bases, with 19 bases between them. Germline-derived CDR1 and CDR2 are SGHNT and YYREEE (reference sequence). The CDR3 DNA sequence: TGTGCCAGCAGCTTGGGGGGCCAGGGGATAAGGGTTACGCAGTATTTT. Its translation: CASSLGGQGIRVTQYF. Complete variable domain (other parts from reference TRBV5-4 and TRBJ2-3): ETGVTQSPTHLIKTRGQQVTLRCSSQSGHNTVSWYQQALGQGPQFIFQYYREEENGRGNFPPRFSGLQFPNYSSELNVNALELDDSALYLCASSLGGQGIRVTQYFGPGTRLTVL.

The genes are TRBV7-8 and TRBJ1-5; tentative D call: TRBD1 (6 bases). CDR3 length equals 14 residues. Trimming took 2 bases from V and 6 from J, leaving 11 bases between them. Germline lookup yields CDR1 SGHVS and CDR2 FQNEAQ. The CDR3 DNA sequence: TGTGCCAGCAGCTTATCAGGGGCCCGTCAGCCCCAGCATTTT. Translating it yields CASSLSGARQPQHF.

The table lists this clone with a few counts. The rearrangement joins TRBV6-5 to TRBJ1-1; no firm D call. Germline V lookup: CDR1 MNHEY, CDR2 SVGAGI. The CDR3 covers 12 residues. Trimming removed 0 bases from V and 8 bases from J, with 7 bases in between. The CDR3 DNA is TGTGCCAGCAGTTACTCGGAGTCCGAAGCTTTCTTT. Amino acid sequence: CASSYSESEAFF.

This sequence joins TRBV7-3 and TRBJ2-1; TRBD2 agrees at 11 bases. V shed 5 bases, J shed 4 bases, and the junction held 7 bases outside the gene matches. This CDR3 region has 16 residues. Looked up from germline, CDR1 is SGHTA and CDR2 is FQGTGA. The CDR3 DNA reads TGTGCCAGCAGCCCCCTAGCGGGAGGAGTATACAATGAGCAGTTCTTC. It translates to CASSPLAGGVYNEQFF.

CDR3 residues: CASSLVPGLAYNEQFF. In nucleotides, the CDR3 is TGCGCCAGCAGCTTGGTCCCCGGACTAGCCTACAATGAGCAGTTCTTC. This chain links TRBV5-1 with TRBJ2-1, with TRBD2 matching 7 bases. This CDR3 region has 16 residues. Germline V gives CDR1 SGHRS, CDR2 YFSETQ. V lost 0 bases to trimming and J lost 2 bases; unmatched junction nucleotides: 5. Full variable domain (outside the CDR3, taken from reference TRBV5-1 and TRBJ2-1): KAGVTQTPRYLIKTRGQQVTLSCSPISGHRSVSWYQQTPGQGLQFLFEYFSETQRNKGNFPGRFSGRQFSNSRSEMNVSTLELGDSALYLCASSLVPGLAYNEQFFGPGTRLTVL.

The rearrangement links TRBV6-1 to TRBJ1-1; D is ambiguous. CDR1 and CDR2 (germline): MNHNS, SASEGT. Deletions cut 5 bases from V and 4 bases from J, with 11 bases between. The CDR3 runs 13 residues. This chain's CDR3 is CASSSGAGTEAFF. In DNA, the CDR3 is TGTGCCAGCAGTTCTGGTGCGGGCACTGAAGCTTTCTTT.

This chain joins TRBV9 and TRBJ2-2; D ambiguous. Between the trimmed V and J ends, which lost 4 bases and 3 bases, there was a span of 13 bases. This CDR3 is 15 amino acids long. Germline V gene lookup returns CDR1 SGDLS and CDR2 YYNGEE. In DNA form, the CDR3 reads TGTGCCAGCAGCTTCTCCGACGGCTACACCGGGGAGCTGTTTTTT. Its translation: CASSFSDGYTGELFF. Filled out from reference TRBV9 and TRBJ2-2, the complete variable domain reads DSGVTQTPKHLITATGQRVTLRCSPRSGDLSVYWYQQSLDQGLQFLIQYYNGEERAKGNILERFSAQQFPDLHSELNLSSLELGDSALYFCASSFSDGYTGELFFGEGSRLTVL.

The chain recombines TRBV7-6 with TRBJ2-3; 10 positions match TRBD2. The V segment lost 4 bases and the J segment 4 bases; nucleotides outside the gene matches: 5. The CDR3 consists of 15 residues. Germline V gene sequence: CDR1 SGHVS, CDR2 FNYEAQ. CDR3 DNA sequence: TGTGCCAGCAGCTCAAGCGGGGGGGAATCAGATACGCAGTATTTT. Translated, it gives CASSSSGGESDTQYF. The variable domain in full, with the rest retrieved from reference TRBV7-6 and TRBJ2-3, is GAGVSQSPRYKVTKRGQDVALRCDPISGHVSLYWYRQALGQGPEFLTYFNYEAQQDKSGLPNDRFSAERPEGSISTLTIQRTEQRDSAMYRCASSSSGGESDTQYFGPGTRLTVL.

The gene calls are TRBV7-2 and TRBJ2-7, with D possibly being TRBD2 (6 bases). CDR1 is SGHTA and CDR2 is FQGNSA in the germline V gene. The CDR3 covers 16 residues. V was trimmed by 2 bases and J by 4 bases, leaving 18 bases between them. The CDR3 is CASSLSSTGERYEQYF. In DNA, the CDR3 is TGTGCCAGCAGCTTATCATCAACGGGGGAGAGGTACGAGCAGTACTTC.

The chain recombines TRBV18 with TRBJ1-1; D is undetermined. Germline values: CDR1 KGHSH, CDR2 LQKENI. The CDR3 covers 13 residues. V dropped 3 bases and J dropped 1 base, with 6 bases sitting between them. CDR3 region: CASSPTRNTEAFF. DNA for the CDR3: TGTGCCAGCTCACCGACTCGGAACACTGAAGCTTTCTTT.

The CDR3 DNA follows: TGTGCCAGCAGGATCCGAGGGACCATAGAAGGCGGGGAGCTGTTTTTT. Encoded protein: CASRIRGTIEGGELFF. The chain employs TRBV7-9 and TRBJ2-2; D may be TRBD1 or TRBD2 (5 bases each). Germline V gene sequence: CDR1 SEHNR, CDR2 FQNEAQ (reference sequence). The CDR3 contains 16 residues. The ends were cut back, 6 bases at V and 7 bases at J, with 21 bases in the middle.

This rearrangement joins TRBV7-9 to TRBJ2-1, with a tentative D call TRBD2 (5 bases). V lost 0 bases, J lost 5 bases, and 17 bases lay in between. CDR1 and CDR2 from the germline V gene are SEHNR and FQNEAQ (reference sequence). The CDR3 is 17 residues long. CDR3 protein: CASSLANLGLSDNEQFF. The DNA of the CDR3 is TGTGCCAGCAGCTTAGCGAACCTCGGACTGTCGGACAATGAGCAGTTCTTC.

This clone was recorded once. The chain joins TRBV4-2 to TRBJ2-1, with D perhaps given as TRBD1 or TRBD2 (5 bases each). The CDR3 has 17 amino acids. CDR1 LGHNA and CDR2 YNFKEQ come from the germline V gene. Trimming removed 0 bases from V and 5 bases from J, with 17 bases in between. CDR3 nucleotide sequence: TGTGCCAGCAGCCAAGATCAAGTTTCGGGACCCGACAATGAGCAGTTCTTC. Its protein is CASSQDQVSGPDNEQFF.

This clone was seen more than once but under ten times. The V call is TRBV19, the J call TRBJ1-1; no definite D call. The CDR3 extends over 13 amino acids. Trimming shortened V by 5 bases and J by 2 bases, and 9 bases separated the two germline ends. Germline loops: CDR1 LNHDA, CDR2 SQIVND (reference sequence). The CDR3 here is CASSLAGNTEAFF. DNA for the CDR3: TGTGCCAGTAGTCTTGCGGGAAACACTGAAGCTTTCTTT.

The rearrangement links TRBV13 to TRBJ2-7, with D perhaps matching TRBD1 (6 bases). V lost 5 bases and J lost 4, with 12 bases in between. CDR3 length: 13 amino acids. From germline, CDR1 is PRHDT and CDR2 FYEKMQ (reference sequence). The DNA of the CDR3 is TGTGCCAGCAGCAGTCAGGGGAAGTACGAGCAGTACTTC. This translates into CASSSQGKYEQYF.

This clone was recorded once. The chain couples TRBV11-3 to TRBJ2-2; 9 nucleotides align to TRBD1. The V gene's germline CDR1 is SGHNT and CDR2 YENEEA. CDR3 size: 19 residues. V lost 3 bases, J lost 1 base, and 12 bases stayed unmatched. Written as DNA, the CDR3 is TGTGCCAGCAGCTTGCGCCCGGGACAGGGAATCGGGAACACCGGGGAGCTGTTTTTT. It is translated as CASSLRPGQGIGNTGELFF.

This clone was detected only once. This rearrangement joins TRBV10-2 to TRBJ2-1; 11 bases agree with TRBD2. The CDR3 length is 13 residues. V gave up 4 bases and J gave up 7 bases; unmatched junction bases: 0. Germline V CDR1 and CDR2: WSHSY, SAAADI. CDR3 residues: CASSGLAGNEQFF. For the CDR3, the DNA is TGCGCCAGCAGTGGACTAGCGGGAAATGAGCAGTTCTTC.

The CDR3 DNA sequence: TGTGCCAGCAGCCAAGATGCAGGGGCGGGAGGCTACACCTTC. Translated, it gives CASSQDAGAGGYTF. This chain joins TRBV4-2 and TRBJ1-2; tentatively, D is TRBD1 (6 bases). V was pared by 0 bases and J by 8 bases, with 13 bases between. CDR3 length: 14 residues. The germline CDR1 and CDR2 sequences are LGHNA and YNFKEQ.

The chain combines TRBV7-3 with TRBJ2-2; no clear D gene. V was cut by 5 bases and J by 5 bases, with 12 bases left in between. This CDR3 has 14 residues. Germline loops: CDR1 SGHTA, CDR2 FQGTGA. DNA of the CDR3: TGTGCCAGCAGCCCCCCAGGTTCTACCGGGGAGCTGTTTTTT. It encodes CASSPPGSTGELFF.

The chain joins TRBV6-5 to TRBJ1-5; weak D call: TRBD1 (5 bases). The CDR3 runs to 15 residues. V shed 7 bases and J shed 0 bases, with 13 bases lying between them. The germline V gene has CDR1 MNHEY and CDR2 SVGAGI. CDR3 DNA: TGTGCCAGCATCTCCGGCAGGGATAGCAATCAGCCCCAGCATTTT. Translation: CASISGRDSNQPQHF.

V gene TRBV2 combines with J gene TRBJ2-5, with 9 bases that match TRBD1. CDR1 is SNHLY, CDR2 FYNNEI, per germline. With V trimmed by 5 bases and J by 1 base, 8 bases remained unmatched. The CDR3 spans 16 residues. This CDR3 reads CASSSSQGATQETQYF. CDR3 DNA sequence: TGTGCCAGCAGTTCTTCACAGGGGGCCACCCAAGAGACCCAGTACTTC. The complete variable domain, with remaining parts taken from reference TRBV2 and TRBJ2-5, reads EPEVTQTPSHQVTQMGQEVILRCVPISNHLYFYWYRQILGQKVEFLVSFYNNEISEKSEIFDDQFSVERPDGSNFTLKIRSTKLEDSAMYFCASSSSQGATQETQYFGPGTRLLVL.

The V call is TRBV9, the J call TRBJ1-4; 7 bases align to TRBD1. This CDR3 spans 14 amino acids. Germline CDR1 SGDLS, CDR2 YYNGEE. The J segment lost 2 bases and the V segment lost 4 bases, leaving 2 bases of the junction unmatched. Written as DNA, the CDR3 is TGTGCCAGCAGCCAACAGGGGACTAATGAAAAACTGTTTTTT. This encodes CASSQQGTNEKLFF.

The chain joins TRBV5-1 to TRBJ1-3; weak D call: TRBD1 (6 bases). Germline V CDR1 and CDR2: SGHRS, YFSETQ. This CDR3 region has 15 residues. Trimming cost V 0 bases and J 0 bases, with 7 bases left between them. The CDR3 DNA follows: TGCGCCAGCAGCTTGGGGGACAACTCTGGAAACACCATATATTTT. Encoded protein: CASSLGDNSGNTIYF. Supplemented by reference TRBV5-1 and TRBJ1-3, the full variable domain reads KAGVTQTPRYLIKTRGQQVTLSCSPISGHRSVSWYQQTPGQGLQFLFEYFSETQRNKGNFPGRFSGRQFSNSRSEMNVSTLELGDSALYLCASSLGDNSGNTIYFGEGSWLTVV.

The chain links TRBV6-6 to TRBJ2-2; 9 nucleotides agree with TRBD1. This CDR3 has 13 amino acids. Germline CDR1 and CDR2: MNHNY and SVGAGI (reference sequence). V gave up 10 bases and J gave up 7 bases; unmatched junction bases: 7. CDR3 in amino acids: CATVQGALGELFF. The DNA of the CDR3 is TGTGCCACCGTACAGGGGGCTCTCGGGGAGCTGTTTTTT.